This T cell receptor (beta chain) was observed in a study of cytomegalovirus exposure and HLA in healthy donors. Study-wide results and limits: It was 164 TCR beta chains that were listed as cytomegalovirus-associated. Later analysis identified about 18,000 TCR beta sequences associated with HLA alleles, using a false discovery rate threshold of 0.05. When analyzed later, a missense DCLRE1C variant was found to be linked to TCR beta V- and J-gene trimming.

Of note for this clone: As yet, its antigen is unknown.

PCR was performed using 60 Vbeta and 13 Jbeta primers. Method: immunoSEQ multiplex PCR; TCRdb's copy keeps in-frame clones and lacks some. This table has about 120,000 clones, under 85% appearing once. Trimming removed 1 base from V and 10 bases from J; junction bases left unmatched: 7. The CDR3 extends over 15 amino acids. Germline-derived CDR1 and CDR2 are SGHRS and YFSETQ. What was sequenced was PBMCs. This receptor was obtained from a man aged 18 to 35 in good health and CMV-seropositive. V gene TRBV5-1 combines with J gene TRBJ1-6; 8 positions agree with TRBD1. CDR3 sequence: CASSLLAGGSSPLHF. The CDR3 DNA follows: TGCGCCAGCAGCTTGTTGGCAGGGGGCTCGTCACCCCTCCACTTT.